Sequencing of this TCR beta chain was carried out in a study of T-cell memory formation after mild COVID-19. For the study at large: For the most part, TCR clusters were specific to one donor.

This clonotype was seen a handful of times. The antigen is undetermined. General study results and limits: Of the contracting clones, CD4+ ones lay mainly in CM and EM, and CD8+ ones in EMRA.

Germline CDR1 and CDR2: SGHTA and FQGNSA. The CDR3 totals 16 residues. Trimming pared 2 bases from V and 1 base from J, leaving 14 bases between. TCRdb analysed the 5' RACE reads with MiXCR anew, one entry per CDR3 protein. The sample includes 300,000 or so distinct CDR3 sequences, 15% to 20% of them seen just once. The sequenced material came from PBMCs or a T cell subset sorted from them (not recorded which). The clonotype comes from a man younger than 35 who had mild COVID-19 (a few samples of this study predate the infection). Cell type and time point are not known. This chain uses TRBV7-2 with TRBJ1-1; D gene uncertain. DNA of the CDR3: TGTGCCAGCAGCTTAAGTCCTCGGGTAGGGAACACTGAAGCTTTCTTT. This codes for CASSLSPRVGNTEAFF.